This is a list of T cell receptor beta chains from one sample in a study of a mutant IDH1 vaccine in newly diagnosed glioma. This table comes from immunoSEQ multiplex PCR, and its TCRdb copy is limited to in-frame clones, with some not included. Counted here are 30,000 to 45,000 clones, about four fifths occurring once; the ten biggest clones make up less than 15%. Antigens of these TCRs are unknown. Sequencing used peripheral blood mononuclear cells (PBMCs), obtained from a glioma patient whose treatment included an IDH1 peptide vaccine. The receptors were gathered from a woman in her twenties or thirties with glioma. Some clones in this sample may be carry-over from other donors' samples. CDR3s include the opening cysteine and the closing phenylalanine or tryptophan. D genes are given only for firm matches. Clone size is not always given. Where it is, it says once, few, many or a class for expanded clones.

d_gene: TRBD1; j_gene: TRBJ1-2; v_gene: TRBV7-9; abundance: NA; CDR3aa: CASSRTGNYGYTF; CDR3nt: TGTGCCAGCAGCCGGACAGGCAACTATGGCTACACCTTC
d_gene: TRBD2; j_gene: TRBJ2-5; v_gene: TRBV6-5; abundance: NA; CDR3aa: CASSYSVSGRGETQYF; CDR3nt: TGTGCCAGCAGTTACTCGGTTAGCGGGAGAGGAGAGACCCAGTACTTC
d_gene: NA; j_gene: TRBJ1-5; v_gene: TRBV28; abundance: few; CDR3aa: CASSKYPGESQPQHF; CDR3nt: TGTGCCAGCAGTAAGTACCCCGGGGAGAGTCAGCCCCAGCATTTT
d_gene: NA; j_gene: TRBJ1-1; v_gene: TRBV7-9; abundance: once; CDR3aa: CASSLQENTEAFF; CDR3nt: TGTGCCAGCAGCTTACAGGAAAACACTGAAGCTTTCTTT
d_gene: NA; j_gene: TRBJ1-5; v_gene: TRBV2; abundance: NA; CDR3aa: CASSESPLSNQPQHF; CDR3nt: TGTGCCAGCAGTGAATCGCCCCTTAGCAATCAGCCCCAGCATTTT
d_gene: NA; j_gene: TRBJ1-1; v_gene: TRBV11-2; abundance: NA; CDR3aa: CASSPDRRYGLPDTEAFF; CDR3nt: TGTGCCAGCAGCCCCGATCGACGGTATGGGCTCCCAGACACTGAAGCTTTCTTT
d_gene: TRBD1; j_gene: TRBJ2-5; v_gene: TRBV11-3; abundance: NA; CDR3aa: CASSAGQGRGETQYF; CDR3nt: TGTGCCAGCAGCGCCGGACAGGGACGGGGAGAGACCCAGTACTTC
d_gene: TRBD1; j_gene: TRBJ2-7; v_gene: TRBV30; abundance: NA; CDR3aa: CAWTPDRDYEQYF; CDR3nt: TGTGCCTGGACCCCGGACAGGGACTACGAGCAGTACTTC
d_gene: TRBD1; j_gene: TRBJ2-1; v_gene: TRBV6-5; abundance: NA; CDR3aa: CASSYRQGAFNEQFF; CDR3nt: TGTGCCAGCAGTTACCGACAGGGGGCCTTCAATGAGCAGTTCTTC
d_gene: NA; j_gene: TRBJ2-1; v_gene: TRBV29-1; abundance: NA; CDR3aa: CSVVVRYNEQFF; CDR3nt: TGCAGCGTTGTAGTGCGGTACAATGAGCAGTTCTTC
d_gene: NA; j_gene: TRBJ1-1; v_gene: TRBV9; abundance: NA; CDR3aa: CASSVRPRDAIAEAFF; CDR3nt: TGTGCCAGCAGCGTACGGCCCCGGGATGCGATCGCTGAAGCTTTCTTT
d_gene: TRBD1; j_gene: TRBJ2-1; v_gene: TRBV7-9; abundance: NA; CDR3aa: CAMPGQGNNEQFF; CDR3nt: TGTGCCATGCCGGGACAGGGGAACAATGAGCAGTTCTTC
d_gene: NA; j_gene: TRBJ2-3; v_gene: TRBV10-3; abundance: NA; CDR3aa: CAITQNSPADTQYF; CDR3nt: TGTGCCATCACCCAGAATTCCCCGGCAGATACGCAGTATTTT
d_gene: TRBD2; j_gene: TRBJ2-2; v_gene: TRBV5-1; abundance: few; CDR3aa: CASSLGTSGRAGELFF; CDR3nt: TGCGCCAGCAGCCTTGGGACTAGCGGGAGGGCCGGGGAGCTGTTTTTT
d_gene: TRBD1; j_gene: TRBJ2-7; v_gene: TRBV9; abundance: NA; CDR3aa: CASSVGQGGTYEQYF; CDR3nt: TGTGCCAGCAGCGTCGGACAGGGGGGAACCTACGAGCAGTACTTC
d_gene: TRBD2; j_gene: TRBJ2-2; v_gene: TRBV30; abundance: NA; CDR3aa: CAWSNTGLSDTGELFF; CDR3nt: TGTGCCTGGAGTAACACGGGACTATCTGACACCGGGGAGCTGTTTTTT
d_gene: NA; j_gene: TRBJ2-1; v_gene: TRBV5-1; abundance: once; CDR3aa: CASSLNGVYNEQFF; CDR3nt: TGCGCCAGCAGCTTGAACGGGGTCTACAATGAGCAGTTCTTC
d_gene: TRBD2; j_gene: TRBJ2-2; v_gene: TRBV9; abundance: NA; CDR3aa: CASSVGAGVFPGELFF; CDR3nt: TGTGCCAGCAGCGTTGGAGCGGGAGTTTTCCCCGGGGAGCTGTTTTTT
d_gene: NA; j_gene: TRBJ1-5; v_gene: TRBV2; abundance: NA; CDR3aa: CASTPGRKSNQPQHF; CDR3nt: TGTGCCAGCACCCCGGGACGGAAAAGCAATCAGCCCCAGCATTTT
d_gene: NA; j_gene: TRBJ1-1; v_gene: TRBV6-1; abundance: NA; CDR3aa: CASREPQGWTEAFF; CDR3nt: TGTGCCAGCAGGGAACCCCAGGGGTGGACTGAAGCTTTCTTT
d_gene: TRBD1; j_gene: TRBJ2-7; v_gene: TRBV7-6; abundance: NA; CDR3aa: CASSSTGGYEQYF; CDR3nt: TGTGCCAGCAGCTCGACAGGGGGCTACGAGCAGTACTTC
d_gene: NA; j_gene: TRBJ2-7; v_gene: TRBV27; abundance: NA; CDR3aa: CASGPGGYEQYF; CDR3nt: TGTGCCAGCGGGCCCGGGGGTTACGAGCAGTACTTC
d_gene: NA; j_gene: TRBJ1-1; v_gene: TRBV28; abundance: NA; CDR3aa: CASRQSGVGGTEAFF; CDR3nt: TGTGCCAGCAGACAAAGTGGGGTCGGTGGCACTGAAGCTTTCTTT
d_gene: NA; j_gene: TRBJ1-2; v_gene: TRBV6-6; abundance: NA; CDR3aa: CASSYDSGYGYTF; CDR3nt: TGTGCCAGCAGTTACGACAGTGGTTATGGCTACACCTTC
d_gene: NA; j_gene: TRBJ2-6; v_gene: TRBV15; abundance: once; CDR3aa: CATSREARLGGSGANVLTF; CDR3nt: TGTGCCACCAGCAGAGAGGCCCGACTAGGCGGCTCTGGGGCCAACGTCCTGACTTTC
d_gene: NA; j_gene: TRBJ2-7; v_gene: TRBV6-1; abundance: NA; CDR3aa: CASSASRDTYEQYF; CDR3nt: TGTGCCAGCAGCGCCTCTCGGGACACCTACGAGCAGTACTTC
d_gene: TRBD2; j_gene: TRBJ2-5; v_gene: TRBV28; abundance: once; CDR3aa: CASSLGPGTTYQETQYF; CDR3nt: TGTGCCAGCAGTTTGGGTCCCGGGACTACCTACCAAGAGACCCAGTACTTC
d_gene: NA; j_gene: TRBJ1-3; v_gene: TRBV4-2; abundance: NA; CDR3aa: CASTQGNTIYF; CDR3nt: TGTGCCAGCACCCAGGGAAACACCATATATTTT
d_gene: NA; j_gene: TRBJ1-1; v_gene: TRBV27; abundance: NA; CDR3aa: CASSLVMDTEAFF; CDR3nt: TGTGCCAGCAGTTTGGTCATGGACACTGAAGCTTTCTTT
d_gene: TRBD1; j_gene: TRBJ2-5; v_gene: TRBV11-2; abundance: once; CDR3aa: CASSLEGDRGRGETQYF; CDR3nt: TGTGCCAGCAGCCTAGAGGGGGACAGGGGAAGGGGGGAGACCCAGTACTTC
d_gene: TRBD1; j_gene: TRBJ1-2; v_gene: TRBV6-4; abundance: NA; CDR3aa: CASRQGLRDGYTF; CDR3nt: TGTGCCAGCCGACAGGGCCTCCGAGATGGCTACACCTTC
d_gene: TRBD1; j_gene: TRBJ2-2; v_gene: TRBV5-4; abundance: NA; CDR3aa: CASSAAGTGGTGELFF; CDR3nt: TGTGCCAGCAGCGCAGCCGGGACAGGGGGCACCGGGGAGCTGTTTTTT
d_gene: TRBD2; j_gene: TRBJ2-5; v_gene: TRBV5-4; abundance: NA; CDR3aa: CASSPGGARRTETQYF; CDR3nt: TGTGCCAGCAGCCCGGGAGGGGCCCGGAGAACGGAGACCCAGTACTTC
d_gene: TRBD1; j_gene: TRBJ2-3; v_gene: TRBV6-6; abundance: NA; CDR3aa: CASSQGARVTDTQYF; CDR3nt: TGTGCCAGCAGCCAGGGGGCTAGAGTGACAGATACGCAGTATTTT
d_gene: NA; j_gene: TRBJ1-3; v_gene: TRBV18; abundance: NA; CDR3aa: CASSPSADSGNTIYF; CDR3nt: TGTGCCAGCTCACCGAGCGCAGACTCTGGAAACACCATATATTTT
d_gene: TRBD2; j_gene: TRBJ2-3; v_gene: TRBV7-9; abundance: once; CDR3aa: CASGPTAGGRGPADTQYF; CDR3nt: TGTGCCAGCGGACCGACAGCGGGAGGGAGGGGGCCAGCCGATACGCAGTATTTT
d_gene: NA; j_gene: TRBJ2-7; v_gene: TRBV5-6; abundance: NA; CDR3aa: CASSLGGGTSYEQYF; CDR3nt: TGTGCCAGCAGCTTGGGGGGGGGCACCTCCTACGAGCAGTACTTC
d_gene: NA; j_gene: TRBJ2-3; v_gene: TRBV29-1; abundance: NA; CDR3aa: CSVDGENTDTQYF; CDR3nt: TGCAGCGTTGATGGGGAGAACACAGATACGCAGTATTTT
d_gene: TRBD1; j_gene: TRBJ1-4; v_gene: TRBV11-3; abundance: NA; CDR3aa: CASSSRDSPNEKLFF; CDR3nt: TGTGCCAGCAGCTCGAGGGACAGTCCTAATGAAAAACTGTTTTTT
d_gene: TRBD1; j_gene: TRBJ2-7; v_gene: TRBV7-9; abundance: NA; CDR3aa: CASSSDRGISYEQYF; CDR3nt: TGTGCCAGCAGCTCAGACAGGGGGATCTCCTACGAGCAGTACTTC
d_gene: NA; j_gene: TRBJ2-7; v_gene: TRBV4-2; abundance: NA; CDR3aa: CASSQDPLDFGQGQPYEQYF; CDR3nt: TGTGCCAGCAGCCAAGATCCTTTAGATTTTGGCCAAGGACAGCCCTACGAGCAGTACTTC
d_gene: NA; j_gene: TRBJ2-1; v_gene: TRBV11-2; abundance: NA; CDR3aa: CASSGLVGGFDEQFF; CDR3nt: TGTGCCAGCAGCGGACTGGTGGGAGGTTTCGATGAGCAGTTCTTC
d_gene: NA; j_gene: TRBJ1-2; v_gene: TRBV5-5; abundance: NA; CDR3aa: CASVRGDNYGYTF; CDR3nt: TGTGCCAGCGTACGAGGAGATAACTATGGCTACACCTTC
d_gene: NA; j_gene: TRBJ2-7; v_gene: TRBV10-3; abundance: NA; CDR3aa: CATEKTGLTYEQYF; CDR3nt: TGTGCCACCGAAAAGACAGGCCTTACCTACGAGCAGTACTTC
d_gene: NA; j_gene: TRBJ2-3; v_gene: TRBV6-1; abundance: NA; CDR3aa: CASSEVGGPDTQYF; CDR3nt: TGTGCCAGCAGTGAAGTTGGGGGACCAGATACGCAGTATTTT
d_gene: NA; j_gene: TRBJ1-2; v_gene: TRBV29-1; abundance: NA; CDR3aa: CSAPRGAEGYTF; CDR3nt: TGCAGCGCCCCCCGGGGGGCGGAAGGCTACACCTTC
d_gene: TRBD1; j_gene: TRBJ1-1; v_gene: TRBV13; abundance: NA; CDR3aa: CASSYGTGKNTEAFF; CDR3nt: TGTGCCAGCAGCTACGGGACAGGGAAGAACACTGAAGCTTTCTTT
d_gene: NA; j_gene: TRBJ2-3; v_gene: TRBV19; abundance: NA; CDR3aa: CATNRGGVGTDTQYF; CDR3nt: TGTGCCACTAATCGAGGGGGGGTTGGTACAGATACGCAGTATTTT
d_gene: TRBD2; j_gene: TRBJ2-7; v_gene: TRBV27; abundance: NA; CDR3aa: CASSPGLAAGYEQYF; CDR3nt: TGTGCCAGCAGTCCGGGACTAGCGGCGGGGTACGAGCAGTACTTC
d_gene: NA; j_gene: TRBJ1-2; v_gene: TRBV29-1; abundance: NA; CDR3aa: CSALLRADNYGYTF; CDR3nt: TGCAGCGCCCTTCTAAGGGCGGACAACTATGGCTACACCTTC
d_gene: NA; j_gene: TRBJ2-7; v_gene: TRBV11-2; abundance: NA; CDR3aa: CASSLVGTPGYF; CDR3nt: TGTGCCAGCAGCTTAGTAGGTACTCCAGGTTACTTC
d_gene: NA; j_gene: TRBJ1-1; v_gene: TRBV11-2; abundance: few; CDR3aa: CASSRGNTEAFF; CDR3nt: TGTGCCAGCAGTAGGGGGAACACTGAAGCTTTCTTT
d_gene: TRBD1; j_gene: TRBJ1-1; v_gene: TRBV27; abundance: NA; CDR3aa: CASSLGTGVDTEAFF; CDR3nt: TGTGCCAGCAGTTTAGGGACAGGAGTCGACACTGAAGCTTTCTTT
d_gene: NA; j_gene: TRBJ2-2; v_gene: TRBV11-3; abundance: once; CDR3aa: CASSTPQGSNTGELFF; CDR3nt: TGTGCCAGCAGCACTCCCCAGGGATCGAACACCGGGGAGCTGTTTTTT
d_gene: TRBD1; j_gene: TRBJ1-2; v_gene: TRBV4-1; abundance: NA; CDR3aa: CASSQEARGARGYTF; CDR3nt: TGCGCCAGCAGCCAAGAGGCCAGGGGGGCTCGGGGCTACACCTTC
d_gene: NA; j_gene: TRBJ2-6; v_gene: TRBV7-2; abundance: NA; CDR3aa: CASNSGSSGANVLTF; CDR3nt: TGTGCCAGCAACTCCGGGAGCTCTGGGGCCAACGTCCTGACTTTC
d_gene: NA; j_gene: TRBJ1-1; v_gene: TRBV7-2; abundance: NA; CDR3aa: CASSFGRNTEAFF; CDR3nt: TGTGCCAGCAGCTTCGGCAGGAACACTGAAGCTTTCTTT
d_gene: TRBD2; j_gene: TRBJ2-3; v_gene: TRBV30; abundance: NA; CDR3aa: CAWSVGTSQSTDTQYF; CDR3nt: TGTGCCTGGAGTGTAGGGACTAGCCAGAGCACAGATACGCAGTATTTT
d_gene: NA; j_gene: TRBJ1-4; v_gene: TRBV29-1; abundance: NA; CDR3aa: CSVDVGDYWEEKLFF; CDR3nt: TGCAGCGTTGACGTGGGAGACTACTGGGAGGAAAAACTGTTTTTT
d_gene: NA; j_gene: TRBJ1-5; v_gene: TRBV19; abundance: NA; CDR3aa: CASSSREDQPQHF; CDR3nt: TGTGCCAGTAGTTCCCGCGAGGATCAGCCCCAGCATTTT